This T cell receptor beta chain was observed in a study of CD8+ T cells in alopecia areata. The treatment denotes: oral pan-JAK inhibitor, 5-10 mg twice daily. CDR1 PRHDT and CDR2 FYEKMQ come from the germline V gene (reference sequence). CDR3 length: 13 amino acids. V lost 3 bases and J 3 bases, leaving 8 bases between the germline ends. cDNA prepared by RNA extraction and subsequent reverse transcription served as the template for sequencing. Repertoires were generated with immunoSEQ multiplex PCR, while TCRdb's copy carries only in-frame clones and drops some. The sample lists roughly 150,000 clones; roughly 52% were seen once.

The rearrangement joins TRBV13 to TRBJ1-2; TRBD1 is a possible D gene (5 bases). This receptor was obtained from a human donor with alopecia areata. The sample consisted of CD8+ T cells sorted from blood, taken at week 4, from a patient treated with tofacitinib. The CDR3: CASSFRQYYGYTF. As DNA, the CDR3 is TGTGCCAGCAGCTTTAGACAGTACTATGGCTACACCTTC.